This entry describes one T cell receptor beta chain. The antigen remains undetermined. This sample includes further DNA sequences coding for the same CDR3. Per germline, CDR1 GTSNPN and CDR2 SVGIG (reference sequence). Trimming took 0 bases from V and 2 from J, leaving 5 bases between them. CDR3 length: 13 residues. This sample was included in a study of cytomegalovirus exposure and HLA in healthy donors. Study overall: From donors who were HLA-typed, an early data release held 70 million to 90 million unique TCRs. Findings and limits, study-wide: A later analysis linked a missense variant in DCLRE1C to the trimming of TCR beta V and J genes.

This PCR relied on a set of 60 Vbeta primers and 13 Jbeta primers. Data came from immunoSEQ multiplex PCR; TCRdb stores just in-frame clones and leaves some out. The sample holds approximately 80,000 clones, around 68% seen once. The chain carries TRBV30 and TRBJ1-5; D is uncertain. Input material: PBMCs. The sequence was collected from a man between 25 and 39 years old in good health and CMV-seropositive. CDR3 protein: CAWSVAGNQPQHF. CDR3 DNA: TGTGCCTGGAGTGTTGCGGGCAATCAGCCCCAGCATTTT.